This record covers a single TCR beta chain. Its antigen is not identified. This sample was taken from a study of T cell responses to AZD1222 COVID-19 vaccine. Study conclusions and caveats: In a largely white British group with more females than males, clonal diversity was possibly underestimated.

Sequencing used immunoSEQ multiplex PCR; TCRdb keeps in-frame clones, though not all of them. The sample includes 90,000 to 120,000 clones, 86% of them seen just once. The TCR sequence derives from an adult who received the MenACWY meningococcal vaccine as a control. The specimen was peripheral blood, collected 28 days after the second dose of the MenACWY control vaccine.

The CDR3 is CASSSYRGPYTGELFF. CDR3 coding DNA: TGTGCCAGCAGCTCCTACAGGGGACCATACACCGGGGAGCTGTTTTTT. V usage is TRBV7-3 and J usage is TRBJ2-2; 7 nucleotides line up with TRBD1. The CDR3 extends over 16 amino acids. Germline CDR1 and CDR2: SGHTA and FQGTGA. With 4 bases clipped from V and 3 bases from J, the junction kept 8 bases outside the gene matches. The variable domain in full, completed from reference TRBV7-3 and TRBJ2-2, reads GAGVSQTPSNKVTEKGKYVELRCDPISGHTALYWYRQSLGQGPEFLIYFQGTGAADDSGLPNDRFFAVRPEGSVSTLKIQRTERGDSAVYLCASSSYRGPYTGELFFGEGSRLTVL.